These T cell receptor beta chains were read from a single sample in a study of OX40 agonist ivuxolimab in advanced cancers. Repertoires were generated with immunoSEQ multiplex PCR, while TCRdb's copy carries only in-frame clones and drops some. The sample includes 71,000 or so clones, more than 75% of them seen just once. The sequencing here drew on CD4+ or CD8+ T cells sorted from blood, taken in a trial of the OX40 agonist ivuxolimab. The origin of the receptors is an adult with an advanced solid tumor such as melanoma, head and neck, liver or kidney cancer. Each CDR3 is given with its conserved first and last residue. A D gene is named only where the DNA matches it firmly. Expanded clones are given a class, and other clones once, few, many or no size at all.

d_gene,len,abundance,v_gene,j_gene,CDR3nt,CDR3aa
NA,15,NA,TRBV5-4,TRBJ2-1,TGTGCCAGCAGCGAGGGGGGGCGCTCCTACAATGAGCAGTTCTTC,CASSEGGRSYNEQFF
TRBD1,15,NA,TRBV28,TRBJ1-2,TGTGCCAGCAGAACTCTTCCGGGACAGAGATATGGCTACACCTTC,CASRTLPGQRYGYTF
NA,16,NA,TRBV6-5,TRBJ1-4,TGTGCCAGCAGTTACACTGACAGGAACTCTAATGAAAAACTGTTTTTT,CASSYTDRNSNEKLFF
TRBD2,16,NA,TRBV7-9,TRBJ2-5,TGTGCCAGCAGCTTACGACTAGCGGGAGGGAGGGAGACCCAGTACTTC,CASSLRLAGGRETQYF
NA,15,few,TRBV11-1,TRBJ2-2,TGTGCCAGCAGCTTCTATCTTACGAACACCGGGGAGCTGTTTTTT,CASSFYLTNTGELFF
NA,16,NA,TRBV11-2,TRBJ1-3,TGTGCCAGCAGCCTCCCGCGGGTAAACTTTGGAAACACCATATATTTT,CASSLPRVNFGNTIYF
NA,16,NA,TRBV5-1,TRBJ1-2,TGCGCCAGCAGCGGGGGGGACGGGTCAAACTACTATGGCTACACCTTC,CASSGGDGSNYYGYTF
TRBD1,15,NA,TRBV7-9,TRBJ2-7,TGTGCCAGCAGCGTGATGACAGGGAACCCCTACGAGCAGTACTTC,CASSVMTGNPYEQYF
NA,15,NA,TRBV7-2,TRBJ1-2,TGTGCCAGCAGCTTTAGAGGGGACCCTAACTATGGCTACACCTTC,CASSFRGDPNYGYTF
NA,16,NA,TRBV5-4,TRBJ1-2,TGTGCCAGCAGCTTGAAGGGTGGCGGATCTAACTATGGCTACACCTTC,CASSLKGGGSNYGYTF
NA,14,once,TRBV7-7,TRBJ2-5,TGTGCTAGCAGTTCCGGACAGGCGGGGGAGACCCAGTACTTC,CASSSGQAGETQYF
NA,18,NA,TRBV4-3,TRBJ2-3,TGCGCCAGCAGCCAAGATTCAATAGGTACCTCTAGCACAGATACGCAGTATTTT,CASSQDSIGTSSTDTQYF
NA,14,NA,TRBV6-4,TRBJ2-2,TGTGCCAGCAGTGTGTCAGGAACTACCGGGGAGCTGTTTTTT,CASSVSGTTGELFF
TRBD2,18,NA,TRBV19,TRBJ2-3,TGTGCCAGTAGTATAGTCAGTAGCGGGAGGTCGGGCACAGATACGCAGTATTTT,CASSIVSSGRSGTDTQYF
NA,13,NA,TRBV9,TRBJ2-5,TGTGCCAGCAGCGTAGCTCAGCTGGGGACCCAGTACTTC,CASSVAQLGTQYF
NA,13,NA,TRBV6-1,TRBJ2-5,TGTGCCAGCAGGGAGATTTTGGTAAAGACCCAGTACTTC,CASREILVKTQYF
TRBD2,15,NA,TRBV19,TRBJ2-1,TGTGCCAGTAGTATCCCGGGAGGCTCCTACAATGAGCAGTTCTTC,CASSIPGGSYNEQFF
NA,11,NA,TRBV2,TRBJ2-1,TGCGCCAGCAGCCCACTCGCGGAGCAGTTCTTC,CASSPLAEQFF
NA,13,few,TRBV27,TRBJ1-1,TGTGCCAGCACCTCTCCCGTGGGGCGGGAAGCTTTCTTT,CASTSPVGREAFF
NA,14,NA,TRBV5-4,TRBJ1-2,TGTGCCAGCAGCTTGCCAGGTCCTAACTATGGCTACACCTTC,CASSLPGPNYGYTF
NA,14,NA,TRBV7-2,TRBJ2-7,TGTGCCAGCAGCTTCGGCAGTAACTCCTACGAGCAGTACTTC,CASSFGSNSYEQYF
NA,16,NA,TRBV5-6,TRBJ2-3,TGTGCCAGCAGCTTCCCGGGGGACGGTCCCACAGATACGCAGTATTTT,CASSFPGDGPTDTQYF
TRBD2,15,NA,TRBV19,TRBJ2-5,TGTGCCAGTAGTATGGCTAGCGGGGGGGCCGGAGCACCGTACTTC,CASSMASGGAGAPYF
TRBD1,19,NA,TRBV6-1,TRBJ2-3,TGTGCCAGCAGTGAAACCGGTACACTCGACAGGGGGGGCACAGATACGCAGTATTTT,CASSETGTLDRGGTDTQYF
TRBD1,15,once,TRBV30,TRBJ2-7,TGTGCCTGGAGGAGGTGGCAGGGGGTTTCCTACGAGCAGTACTTC,CAWRRWQGVSYEQYF
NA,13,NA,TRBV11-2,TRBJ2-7,TGTGCCAGCAGCAGTCTGGACAGCTACGAGCAGTACTTC,CASSSLDSYEQYF
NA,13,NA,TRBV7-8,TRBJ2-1,TGTGCCAGCAGCTTAGTGCGGTCCAATGAGCAGTTCTTC,CASSLVRSNEQFF
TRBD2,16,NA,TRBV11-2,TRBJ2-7,TGTGCCAGCAGCTTGAGCCTACTAGCGGGAGGGTACGAGCAGTACTTC,CASSLSLLAGGYEQYF
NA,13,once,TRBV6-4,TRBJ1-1,TGTGCCAGCAGTGAAAACAGGGACACTGAAGCTTTCTTT,CASSENRDTEAFF
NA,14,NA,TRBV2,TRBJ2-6,TGTGCCAGCAGTGAAGACTCTGGGGCCAACGTCCTGACTTTC,CASSEDSGANVLTF
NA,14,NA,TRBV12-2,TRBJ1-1,TGTGCAAGTCGCCTCTGTACCTCGAACACTGAAGCTTTCTTT,CASRLCTSNTEAFF
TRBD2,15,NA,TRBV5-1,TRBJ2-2,TGCGCCAGCAGCCAGGGACTAGGCGACACCGGGGAGCTGTTTTTT,CASSQGLGDTGELFF
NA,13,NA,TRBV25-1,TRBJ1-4,TGTGCCAGCAGAAGCGCAACTAATGAAAAACTGTTTTTT,CASRSATNEKLFF
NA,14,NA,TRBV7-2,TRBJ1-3,TGTGCCAGCAGCTTACCGGCCTCTGGAAACACCATATATTTT,CASSLPASGNTIYF
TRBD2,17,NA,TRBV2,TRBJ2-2,TGTGCCAGCAGCGACCTCGGGACTAATACCTACACCGGGGAGCTGTTTTTT,CASSDLGTNTYTGELFF
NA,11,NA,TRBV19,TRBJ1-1,TGTGCCAGTAATCGGGCGACTGAAGCTTTCTTT,CASNRATEAFF
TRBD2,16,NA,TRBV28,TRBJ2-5,TGTGCCAGCAGTTTATTGGCGGGAGGGGCCGAGGGGACCCAGTACTTC,CASSLLAGGAEGTQYF
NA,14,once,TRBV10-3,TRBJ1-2,TGTGCCATCAGTGAGTCGAGGCAGGGTTATGGCTACACCTTC,CAISESRQGYGYTF
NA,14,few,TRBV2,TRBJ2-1,TGTGCCAGCAGGACCGGGACCCATGGGGATGAGCAGTTCTTC,CASRTGTHGDEQFF
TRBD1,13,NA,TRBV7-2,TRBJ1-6,TGTGCCAGCAGCCAGGGGGCGGGTTCACCCCTCCACTTT,CASSQGAGSPLHF
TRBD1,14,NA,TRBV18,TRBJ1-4,TGTGCCAGCTCGCCAGACAGGGGGAATGAAAAACTGTTTTTT,CASSPDRGNEKLFF
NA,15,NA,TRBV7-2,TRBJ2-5,TGTGCCAGCAGCTTCGACGGGGGCGAAGGAAGAGCCCAGTACTTC,CASSFDGGEGRAQYF
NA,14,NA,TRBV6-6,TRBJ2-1,TGTGCCAGCAGGGGGCAAAGCTCCTACAATGAGCAGTTCTTC,CASRGQSSYNEQFF
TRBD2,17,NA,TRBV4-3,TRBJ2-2,TGCGCCAGCAGCCAATTTAGCGGGGGGGCGGAAGCCGGGGAGCTGTTTTTT,CASSQFSGGAEAGELFF
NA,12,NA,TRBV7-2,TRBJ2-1,TGTGCCAGCAGCTACCAGGGCAATGAGCAGTTCTTC,CASSYQGNEQFF
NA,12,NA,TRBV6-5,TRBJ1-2,TGTGCCAGCAGTCAGGGATTGGGGGGCTACACCTTC,CASSQGLGGYTF
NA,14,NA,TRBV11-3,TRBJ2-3,TGTGCCAGCAGCTTAGATGGCCCCACGCAGACGCAGTATTTT,CASSLDGPTQTQYF
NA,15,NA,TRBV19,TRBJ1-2,TGTGCCAGTAGTATATCGGGGGGGCAGAACTATGGCTACACCTTC,CASSISGGQNYGYTF
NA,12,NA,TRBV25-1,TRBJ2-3,TGTGCCAGCAGTGAGGATTGGGATACGCAGTATTTT,CASSEDWDTQYF
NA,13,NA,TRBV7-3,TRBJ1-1,TGTGCCAGCAGCTCCCGACAGAGTACAGAAGCTTTCTTT,CASSSRQSTEAFF
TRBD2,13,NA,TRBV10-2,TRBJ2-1,TGCGCCAGCACCGTAGCGGGGGGTCCTAGGCAGTTCTTC,CASTVAGGPRQFF
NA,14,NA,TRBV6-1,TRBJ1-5,TGTGCCAGCAGTGACGGACGGGAGGGTCAGCCCCAGCATTTT,CASSDGREGQPQHF